The 5 T cell receptor beta chains listed next were all sequenced from one sample in a study of cytomegalovirus exposure and HLA in healthy donors. The PCR used 60 Vbeta and 13 Jbeta primers. Profiling relied on immunoSEQ multiplex PCR, and the TCRdb table lists in-frame clones only, not all of them. The sample contains over 150,000 clones, approximately 71% of which appear only once. The sequencing input was PBMCs. Receptor source: a middle-aged man in good health and CMV-seronegative.

This chain links TRBV13 with TRBJ2-3, with 8 positions matching TRBD1. From germline, CDR1 is PRHDT and CDR2 FYEKMQ (reference sequence). The CDR3 runs 14 residues. Germline trimming cut 4 bases from V and 4 bases from J; bases unmatched to any gene: 4. CDR3 residues: CASSSRQGSDTQYF. In DNA, the CDR3 is TGTGCCAGCAGCTCCCGACAGGGGTCAGATACGCAGTATTTT.

The V and J genes are TRBV11-3 and TRBJ2-1, with 9 bases that match TRBD1. CDR3 length equals 14 residues. V shed 5 bases and J 9 bases; nucleotides not matched to a gene: 8. Germline CDR1 is SGHNT and CDR2 is YENEEA. The chain's CDR3 is CASSTTQGAGEQFF. CDR3 coding DNA: TGTGCCAGCAGCACAACACAGGGGGCGGGTGAGCAGTTCTTC.

The chain combines TRBV19 with TRBJ1-3; 7 nucleotides match TRBD1. This CDR3 is 15 amino acids long. Germline V gives CDR1 LNHDA, CDR2 SQIVND (reference sequence). The V gene end was trimmed by 8 bases and the J gene end by 0 bases; junction bases not matched to a gene: 7. For the CDR3, the DNA is TGTGCCAGTGCCCGGGACAGAATCTCTGGAAACACCATATATTTT. This codes for CASARDRISGNTIYF. The variable domain in full, completed from reference TRBV19 and TRBJ1-3, reads DGGITQSPKYLFRKEGQNVTLSCEQNLNHDAMYWYRQDPGQGLRLIYYSQIVNDFQKGDIAEGYSVSREKKESFPLTVTSAQKNPTAFYLCASARDRISGNTIYFGEGSWLTVV.

V is TRBV7-3 and J is TRBJ2-5; 9 bases line up with TRBD2. The CDR3 extends over 15 amino acids. Germline assignment: CDR1 SGHTA and CDR2 FQGTGA. V lost 2 bases and J lost 5; bases outside the gene matches: 6. The CDR3 spells CASSLLAGGPETQYF. DNA of the CDR3: TGTGCCAGCAGCTTACTGGCGGGGGGGCCGGAGACCCAGTACTTC. The variable domain in full, completed from reference TRBV7-3 and TRBJ2-5, reads GAGVSQTPSNKVTEKGKYVELRCDPISGHTALYWYRQSLGQGPEFLIYFQGTGAADDSGLPNDRFFAVRPEGSVSTLKIQRTERGDSAVYLCASSLLAGGPETQYFGPGTRLLVL.

The rearrangement links TRBV6-6 to TRBJ1-2; TRBD1 matches 8 bases. With 6 bases clipped from V and 6 bases from J, the junction kept 6 bases outside the gene matches. Germline V gives CDR1 MNHNY, CDR2 SVGAGI (reference sequence). The CDR3 consists of 13 residues. The CDR3 region is CASREDRANGYTF. CDR3 DNA sequence: TGTGCCAGCAGGGAGGACAGGGCGAATGGCTACACCTTC.